These 32 T cell receptor beta chains share one sample of origin, sequenced in a study of breast tumors, draining lymph nodes, adjacent tissues (TCRdb year 2016). The library was built by means of multiplex PCR. Data came from an Illumina HiSeq 2000. TCRdb cleaned the public reads at Q25 with fastp, built clones with MiXCR and kept in-frame beta chains. Each CDR3 protein appears once, grouped with its most common genes and DNA. This sample comprises under 250,000 distinct CDR3 sequences, roughly 32% of them detected only once. The ten most abundant clones make up roughly 1.3% of the sample. The lymph node samples were taken from the axillary draining lymph nodes of breast cancer patients. The sequenced sample consisted of axillary lymph node tissue. These receptors were obtained from a female donor with breast cancer. Some clones in this sample may be carry-over from other donors' samples.

This clonotype was detected ten times or more. V and J are TRBV5-4 and TRBJ2-5; the match to TRBD2 covers 9 bases. V shed 2 bases, J shed 5 bases, and the junction held 10 bases outside the gene matches. Germline lookup yields CDR1 SGHNT and CDR2 YYREEE (reference sequence). This CDR3 region has 16 residues. CDR3 coding DNA: TGTGCCAGCAGCTTTGAAGGCGGGAGGGCCGGGGAGACCCAGTACTTC. The encoded protein is CASSFEGGRAGETQYF.

This clonotype was seen at least ten times. The V call is TRBV6-1, the J call TRBJ2-1; 7 positions match TRBD2. CDR1 is MNHNS, CDR2 SASEGT, per germline. Germline trimming cut 6 bases from V and 6 bases from J; bases unmatched to any gene: 11. The CDR3 has 15 amino acids. The CDR3 region is CASRYQAGPFNEQFF. DNA of the CDR3: TGTGCCAGCAGATACCAAGCGGGACCCTTCAATGAGCAGTTCTTC.

This clonotype was recorded many times. The CDR3 loop is CSASSAETGDRDYGYTF. The CDR3 nucleotides are TGCAGTGCTAGCAGCGCCGAGACCGGGGACAGGGACTATGGCTACACCTTC. The rearrangement joins TRBV20-1 to TRBJ1-2, with TRBD1 identical over 9 bases. The CDR3 runs 17 residues. Germline V gene lookup returns CDR1 DFQATT and CDR2 SNEGSKA (reference sequence). The V segment lost 3 bases and the J segment 3 bases; nucleotides outside the gene matches: 14.

At least ten counts were recorded for this clonotype. The CDR3 sequence is CASSSTGGDGEKLFF. The DNA for the CDR3 is TGTGCCAGCAGCTCCACAGGGGGCGATGGTGAAAAACTGTTTTTT. The chain couples TRBV9 to TRBJ1-4, with 9 bases identical to TRBD1. V dropped 4 bases and J dropped 7; count of bases not matched to a gene: 8. The length of the CDR3 is 15 residues. Germline V CDR1 and CDR2: SGDLS, YYNGEE.

This clonotype was seen only a few times. A much more abundant neighbour one base away suggests this may be a read error. The V and J genes are TRBV6-1 and TRBJ2-7, with D tentatively TRBD1 (6 bases). The CDR3 extends over 15 amino acids. Looked up from germline, CDR1 is MNHNS and CDR2 is SASEGT. The ends were cut back, 5 bases at V and 3 bases at J, with 17 bases in the middle. CDR3 protein: CASSQYGQFYYEQYF. The CDR3 bases are TGTGCCAGCAGTCAATACGGACAGTTCTACTACGAGCAGTACTTC.

Details on this clonotype: This is likely a read error, given that the CDR3 carries no conserved phenylalanine or tryptophan at its end. The V and J genes are TRBV5-6 and TRBJ2-1, with 9 bases matching TRBD2. This CDR3 comprises 16 residues. The junction had 2 bases not matched to a gene; V was cut back by 0 bases and J by 1 base. Looked up from germline, CDR1 is SGHDT and CDR2 is YYEEEE. In nucleotides, the CDR3 is TGTGCCAGCAGCTTGGATAGCGGGAGATCCTACAATGAGCAGTTCTGC. It specifies CASSLDSGRSYNEQFC.

There are many counts of this clonotype. V is TRBV20-1 and J is TRBJ1-3, with D uncertain. Germline V gene lookup returns CDR1 DFQATT and CDR2 SNEGSKA (reference sequence). The CDR3 is 13 residues long. Deletions cut 3 bases from V and 4 bases from J, with 10 bases between. CDR3 DNA: TGCAGTGCTAGGCCTAATGTAGGAAACACCATATATTTT. Translating it yields CSARPNVGNTIYF.

This clonotype was picked up one time. V is TRBV2 and J is TRBJ2-2; 14 bases align to TRBD2. V gave up 5 bases and J gave up 3 bases; unmatched junction bases: 2. The germline V gene encodes CDR1 SNHLY and CDR2 FYNNEI. The CDR3 contains 16 residues. This chain's CDR3 is CASSWGLAGDTGELFF. The CDR3 DNA sequence: TGTGCCAGCAGTTGGGGACTAGCGGGAGACACCGGGGAGCTGTTTTTT.

The V call is TRBV12-3 or TRBV12-4, the J call TRBJ1-5; D gene ambiguous. This CDR3 contains 17 residues. V lost 5 bases and J lost 9, with 26 bases in between. CDR3 sequence (DNA): TGTGCCAGCAGTGAGCCGACTAGCGGGAGAAATGTACTGCCCCAGCATTTT. This translates into CASSEPTSGRNVLPQHF.

This clonotype was recorded a few times. The gene calls are TRBV20-1 and TRBJ2-1, with 7 bases matching TRBD2. V lost 1 base, J lost 0 bases, and 12 bases stayed unmatched. CDR3 length: 18 residues. CDR1 and CDR2 from the germline V gene are DFQATT and SNEGSKA (reference sequence). In nucleotides, the CDR3 is TGCAGTGCTAGAGCCGCCCCTCGAGCGGGAAGCTCCTACAATGAGCAGTTCTTC. It translates to CSARAAPRAGSSYNEQFF.

This clonotype occurred a few times. The genes are TRBV28 and TRBJ2-7, with 8 bases fitting TRBD1. Per the germline V gene, CDR1 is MDHEN and CDR2 is SYDVKM. The CDR3 runs to 14 residues. The ends lost 5 bases at V and 4 bases at J; junction bases unmatched: 7. The CDR3 sequence: CASSTQGARYEQYF. The DNA for the CDR3 is TGTGCCAGCAGTACCCAGGGGGCTCGGTACGAGCAGTACTTC.

This clonotype was seen ten or more times. The V and J genes are TRBV19 and TRBJ2-7; D not certain. The length of the CDR3 is 13 residues. Germline loops: CDR1 LNHDA, CDR2 SQIVND (reference sequence). The ends were cut back, 2 bases at V and 3 bases at J, with 8 bases in the middle. CDR3 amino acids: CASSISTGYEQYF. The CDR3 nucleotides are TGTGCCAGTAGTATATCCACCGGCTACGAGCAGTACTTC. The variable domain in full, with the rest retrieved from reference TRBV19 and TRBJ2-7, is DGGITQSPKYLFRKEGQNVTLSCEQNLNHDAMYWYRQDPGQGLRLIYYSQIVNDFQKGDIAEGYSVSREKKESFPLTVTSAQKNPTAFYLCASSISTGYEQYFGPGTRLTVT.

This clonotype was observed many times. This sequence joins TRBV13 and TRBJ1-2, with 7 bases aligning to TRBD1. The germline V gene encodes CDR1 PRHDT and CDR2 FYEKMQ (reference sequence). The J segment lost 7 bases and the V segment lost 0 bases, leaving 2 bases of the junction unmatched. The CDR3 loop spans 13 amino acids. This CDR3 reads CASSLGRGGGYTF. DNA for the CDR3: TGTGCCAGCAGCTTAGGCAGGGGGGGTGGCTACACCTTC.

This clonotype appeared once. One end of the junction is discordant with germline, which a read error may explain. The chain combines TRBV10-3 with TRBJ2-7; 7 positions match TRBD2. Germline V gene sequence: CDR1 ENHRY, CDR2 SYGVKD. The length of the CDR3 is 14 residues. CDR3 sequence: CVIRAAGDAGEQYF. In nucleotides, the CDR3 is TGTGTCATCAGAGCGGCGGGGGATGCAGGGGAGCAGTACTTC.

This clonotype appeared many times. The chain combines TRBV19 with TRBJ2-1; no definite D call. Germline V lookup: CDR1 LNHDA, CDR2 SQIVND (reference sequence). The CDR3 consists of 13 residues. V lost 3 bases and J 7 bases, leaving 10 bases between the germline ends. The CDR3 bases are TGTGCCAGTAGTATCGGTGCGAATAATGAGCAGTTCTTC. As protein: CASSIGANNEQFF.

This clonotype was picked up many times. The chain is built from TRBV29-1 and TRBJ2-3; 7 positions match TRBD1. Unmatched junction bases numbered 6, after V lost 7 bases and J lost 2 bases. Germline lookup yields CDR1 SQVTM and CDR2 ANQGSEA. The CDR3 loop spans 13 amino acids. DNA for the CDR3: TGCAGCGCTTGGACAGGCGCCACAGATACGCAGTATTTT. This codes for CSAWTGATDTQYF.

This clonotype was picked up many times. The V and J genes are TRBV19 and TRBJ1-4; 7 positions match TRBD1. Trimming removed 4 bases from V and 5 bases from J; junction bases left unmatched: 4. This CDR3 spans 14 amino acids. CDR1 is LNHDA, CDR2 SQIVND, per germline (reference sequence). The chain's CDR3 is CASSKGQRNEKLFF. CDR3 nucleotides: TGTGCCAGTAGTAAGGGACAGAGAAATGAAAAACTGTTTTTT.

This clonotype came up many times. J is TRBJ2-7 and V is TRBV7-2; TRBD2 aligns across 9 bases. Germline V CDR1 and CDR2: SGHTA, FQGNSA. With 0 bases clipped from V and 5 bases from J, the junction kept 2 bases outside the gene matches. The CDR3 loop spans 14 amino acids. The CDR3 sequence is CASSLASGRHEQYF. For the CDR3, the DNA is TGTGCCAGCAGCTTAGCTAGCGGGAGACACGAGCAGTACTTC.

This clonotype was found many times. The J gene is TRBJ2-3, the V gene TRBV5-1, with 9 bases identical to TRBD1. J gave up 6 bases and V 2 bases, and 7 bases lay outside the gene matches. The CDR3 runs to 15 residues. The germline V gene encodes CDR1 SGHRS and CDR2 YFSETQ. CDR3 amino acids: CASSFGTGRQDTQYF. CDR3 nucleotides: TGCGCCAGCAGCTTTGGGACAGGGAGGCAGGATACGCAGTATTTT.

This clonotype was recorded many times. The chain uses TRBV7-9 and TRBJ2-3; unclear D gene. The V gene lost 3 bases and the J gene lost 6 bases, with 13 bases spanning the gap. The germline V gene encodes CDR1 SEHNR and CDR2 FQNEAQ (reference sequence). The CDR3 contains 14 residues. CDR3: CASSFTRAEDTQYF. The DNA for the CDR3 is TGTGCCAGCAGCTTCACACGGGCCGAGGATACGCAGTATTTT.

In this sample, this clonotype turned up many times. The chain links TRBV4-2 to TRBJ2-2, with D possibly being TRBD2 (6 bases). The CDR3 extends over 15 amino acids. Trimming pared 1 base from V and 6 bases from J, leaving 12 bases between. Germline V gene data show CDR1 as LGHNA and CDR2 as YNFKEQ. The CDR3 here is CASSQGTSGAGELFF. The CDR3 nucleotides read TGTGCCAGCAGCCAAGGGACTTCGGGGGCCGGGGAGCTGTTTTTT.

This clonotype appeared once. V and J are TRBV5-1 and TRBJ2-3; D possibly matches TRBD1 or TRBD2 (5 bases each). V was trimmed by 4 bases and J by 1 base, leaving 16 bases between them. Germline CDR1 and CDR2: SGHRS and YFSETQ. The CDR3 covers 16 residues. CDR3 in amino acids: CASSPETGRGTDTQYF. As DNA, the CDR3 is TGCGCCAGCAGCCCCGAGACGGGACGCGGCACAGATACGCAGTATTTT.

Concerning this clonotype itself: A much bigger clone sits one base away, suggesting this may be a read error. The chain recombines TRBV27 with TRBJ2-7; D unclear. CDR3 length: 13 residues. CDR1 and CDR2 (germline): MNHEY, SMNVEV (reference sequence). The CDR3, as DNA: TGTACCAGCAGTCTTGGACCTGGCAGGGAGCAGTACTTC. It is translated as CTSSLGPGREQYF.

The sample holds many counts of this clonotype. A much larger clonotype is one base distant, so this may be a read error. In DNA form, the CDR3 reads TGTGCTAGTGGTTTCAACCACGAGCAGTACTTC. Residues: CASGFNHEQYF. This chain links TRBV12-5 with TRBJ2-7; D call uncertain. The V end lost 3 bases, the J end lost 5 bases, and 5 bases lay between the germline ends. Germline assignment: CDR1 LGHNT and CDR2 FRNRAP. This CDR3 is built from 11 residues.

This clonotype occurred many times. V usage is TRBV19 and J usage is TRBJ1-2, with D unresolved. Trimming removed 10 bases at V and 4 bases at J, with 22 bases between. Germline values: CDR1 LNHDA, CDR2 SQIVND (reference sequence). This CDR3 region has 15 residues. The CDR3 reads CATRRGPEGSYGYTF. CDR3 DNA sequence: TGTGCCACCCGGAGAGGTCCGGAAGGAAGCTATGGCTACACCTTC.

Many counts were recorded for this clonotype. The rearrangement uses TRBV12-5 and TRBJ2-5, with D possibly TRBD2 on 5 matching bases. The V end was cut by 7 bases, the J end by 7 bases, with 16 bases between. Germline CDR1 and CDR2: LGHNT and FRNRAP. The CDR3 totals 13 residues. The chain's CDR3 is CASEGWTGRTQYF. The CDR3 nucleotides read TGTGCTAGTGAGGGTTGGACTGGGAGGACCCAGTACTTC.

This clonotype was seen more than once but under ten times. The gene calls are TRBV6-2 or TRBV6-3 and TRBJ1-5; weak D call: TRBD1 (5 bases). The CDR3 has 18 residues. Trimming removed 0 bases from V and 7 bases from J, with 22 bases in between. Germline V gene lookup returns CDR1 MNHEY and CDR2 SVGEGT. Written as DNA, the CDR3 is TGTGCCAGCAGTTACTCCCCCTATCCACTCCAGGGCGAGCAGCCCCAGCATTTT. It is translated as CASSYSPYPLQGEQPQHF.

The J gene is TRBJ2-7, the V gene TRBV15, with D possibly being TRBD2 (5 bases). The CDR3 covers 13 residues. V gave up 5 bases and J gave up 3 bases, with 11 bases separating them. Germline V CDR1 and CDR2: LNHNV, YYDKDF (reference sequence). The CDR3 region is CATSVPGNYEQYF. In DNA, the CDR3 is TGTGCCACCAGCGTTCCGGGAAACTACGAGCAGTACTTC.

This clonotype was counted many times. V is TRBV7-2 and J is TRBJ2-3; 10 nucleotides line up with TRBD2. The V segment lost 2 bases and the J segment 4 bases; nucleotides outside the gene matches: 6. The CDR3 runs 16 residues. Germline V gene lookup returns CDR1 SGHTA and CDR2 FQGNSA. The CDR3 loop is CASSLSSGRWADTQYF. CDR3 nucleotides: TGTGCCAGCAGCTTATCTAGCGGGAGATGGGCAGATACGCAGTATTTT.

This clonotype occurred a few times. Just one base apart from a much larger clone, this may be a read error. This chain uses TRBV7-3 with TRBJ2-1; no clear D gene. The CDR3 runs 15 residues. Germline CDR1 is SGHTA and CDR2 is FQGTGA. The CDR3 coding sequence is TGTGCCAGCAGCTTAGCTGGAGACGCCCTAAATGAGCAGATCTTC. Its translation is CASSLAGDALNEQIF.

In this sample, this clonotype turned up once. The rearrangement uses TRBV5-5 and TRBJ1-2; TRBD1 might be the D (6 bases). This CDR3 comprises 13 residues. Trimming stripped 3 bases from V and 8 bases from J, with 14 bases between. CDR1 and CDR2 from the germline V gene are SGHKS and YYEKEE (reference sequence). The CDR3 region has the DNA TGTGCCAGCAGCTGGGCAGGGGCCTTAGGCTACACCTTC. Translating gives CASSWAGALGYTF.

J is TRBJ2-3 and V is TRBV19, with D perhaps matching TRBD2 (6 bases). V lost 5 bases, J lost 11 bases, and 23 bases lay in between. The length of the CDR3 is 15 residues. The germline gives CDR1 LNHDA, CDR2 SQIVND (reference sequence). The CDR3: CASSLAVWAYNEQYF. The CDR3 DNA follows: TGTGCCAGTAGTTTAGCGGTCTGGGCCTACAATGAGCAGTATTTT.